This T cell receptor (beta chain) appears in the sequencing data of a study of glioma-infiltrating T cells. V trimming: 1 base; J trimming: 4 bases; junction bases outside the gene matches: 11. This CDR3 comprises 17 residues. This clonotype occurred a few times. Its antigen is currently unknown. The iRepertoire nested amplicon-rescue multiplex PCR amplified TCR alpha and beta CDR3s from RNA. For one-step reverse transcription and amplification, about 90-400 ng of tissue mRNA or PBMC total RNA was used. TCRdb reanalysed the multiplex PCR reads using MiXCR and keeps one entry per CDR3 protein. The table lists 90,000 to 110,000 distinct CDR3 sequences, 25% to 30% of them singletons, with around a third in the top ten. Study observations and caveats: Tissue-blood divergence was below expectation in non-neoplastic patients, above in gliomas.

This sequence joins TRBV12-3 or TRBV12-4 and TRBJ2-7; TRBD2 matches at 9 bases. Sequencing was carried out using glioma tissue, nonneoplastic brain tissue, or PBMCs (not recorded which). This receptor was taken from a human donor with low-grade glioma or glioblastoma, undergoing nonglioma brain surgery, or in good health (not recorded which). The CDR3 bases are TGTGCCAGCAGTTTAGTCGGTAGGCGGGAGGGTCGGTACGAGCAGTACTTC. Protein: CASSLVGRREGRYEQYF.